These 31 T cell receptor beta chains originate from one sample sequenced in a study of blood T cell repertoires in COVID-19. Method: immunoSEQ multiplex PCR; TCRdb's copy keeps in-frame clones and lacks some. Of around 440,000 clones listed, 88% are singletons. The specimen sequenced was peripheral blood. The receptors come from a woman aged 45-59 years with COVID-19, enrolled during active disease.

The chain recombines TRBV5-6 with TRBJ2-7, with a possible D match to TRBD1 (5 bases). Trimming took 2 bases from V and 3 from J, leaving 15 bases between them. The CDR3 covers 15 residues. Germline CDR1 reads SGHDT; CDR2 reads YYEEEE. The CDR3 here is CASSFTPRASYEQYF. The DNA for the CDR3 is TGTGCCAGCAGCTTTACCCCCAGGGCAAGCTACGAGCAGTACTTC.

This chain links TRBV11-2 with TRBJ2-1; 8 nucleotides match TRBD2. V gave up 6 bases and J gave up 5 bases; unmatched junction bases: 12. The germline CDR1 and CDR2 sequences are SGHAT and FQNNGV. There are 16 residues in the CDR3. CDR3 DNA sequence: TGTGCCAGCAGGATTGGCCGGGGGGGCCTCGACAATGAGCAGTTCTTC. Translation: CASRIGRGGLDNEQFF.

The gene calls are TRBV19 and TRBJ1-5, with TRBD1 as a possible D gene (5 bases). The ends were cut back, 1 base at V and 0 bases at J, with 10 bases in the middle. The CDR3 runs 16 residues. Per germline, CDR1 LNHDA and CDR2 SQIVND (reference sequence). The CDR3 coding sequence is TGTGCCAGTAGTATAGGGACACCTCATAGCAATCAGCCCCAGCATTTT. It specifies CASSIGTPHSNQPQHF.

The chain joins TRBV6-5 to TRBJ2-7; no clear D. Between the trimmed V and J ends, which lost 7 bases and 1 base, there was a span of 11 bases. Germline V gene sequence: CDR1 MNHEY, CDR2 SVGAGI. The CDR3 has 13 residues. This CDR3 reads CASTRPQSYEQYF. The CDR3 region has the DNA TGTGCCAGCACCCGGCCACAGTCCTACGAGCAGTACTTC.

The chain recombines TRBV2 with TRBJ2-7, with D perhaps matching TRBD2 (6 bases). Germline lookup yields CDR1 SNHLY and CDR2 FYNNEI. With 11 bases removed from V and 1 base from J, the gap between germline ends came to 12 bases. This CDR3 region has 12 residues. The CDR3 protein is CASREESYEQYF. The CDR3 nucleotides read TGTGCCTCCAGGGAGGAGTCCTACGAGCAGTACTTC. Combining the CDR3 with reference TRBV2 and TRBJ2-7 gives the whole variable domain EPEVTQTPSHQVTQMGQEVILRCVPISNHLYFYWYRQILGQKVEFLVSFYNNEISEKSEIFDDQFSVERPDGSNFTLKIRSTKLEDSAMYFCASREESYEQYFGPGTRLTVT.

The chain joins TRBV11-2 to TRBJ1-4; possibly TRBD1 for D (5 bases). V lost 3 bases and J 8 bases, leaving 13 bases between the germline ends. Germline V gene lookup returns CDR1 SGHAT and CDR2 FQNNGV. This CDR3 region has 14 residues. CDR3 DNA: TGTGCCAGCAGCTTGGTCAGGGTCAGGGAAAAACTGTTTTTT. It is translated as CASSLVRVREKLFF.

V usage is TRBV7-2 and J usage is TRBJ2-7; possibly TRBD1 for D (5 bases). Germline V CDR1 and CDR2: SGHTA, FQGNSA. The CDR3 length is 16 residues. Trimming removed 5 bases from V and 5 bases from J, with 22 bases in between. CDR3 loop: CASSRPSRVPADEQYF. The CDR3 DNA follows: TGTGCCAGCAGCCGCCCATCCAGGGTCCCGGCCGACGAGCAGTACTTC.

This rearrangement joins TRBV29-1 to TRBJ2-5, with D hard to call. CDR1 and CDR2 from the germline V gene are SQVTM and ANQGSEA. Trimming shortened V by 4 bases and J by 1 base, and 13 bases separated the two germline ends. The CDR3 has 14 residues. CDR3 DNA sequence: TGCAGCGTTGCCCCCAGGCAGTCCCAAGAGACCCAGTACTTC. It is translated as CSVAPRQSQETQYF. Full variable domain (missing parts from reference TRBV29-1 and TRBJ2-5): SAVISQKPSRDICQRGTSLTIQCQVDSQVTMMFWYRQQPGQSLTLIATANQGSEATYESGFVIDKFPISRPNLTFSTLTVSNMSPEDSSIYLCSVAPRQSQETQYFGPGTRLLVL.

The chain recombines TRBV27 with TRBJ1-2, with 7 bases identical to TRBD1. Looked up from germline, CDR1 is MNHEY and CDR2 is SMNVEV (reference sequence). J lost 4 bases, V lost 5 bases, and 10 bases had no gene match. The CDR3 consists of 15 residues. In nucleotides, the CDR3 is TGTGCCAGCAGTCTAAAATGGGACAGCCCCTATGGCTACACCTTC. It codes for CASSLKWDSPYGYTF.

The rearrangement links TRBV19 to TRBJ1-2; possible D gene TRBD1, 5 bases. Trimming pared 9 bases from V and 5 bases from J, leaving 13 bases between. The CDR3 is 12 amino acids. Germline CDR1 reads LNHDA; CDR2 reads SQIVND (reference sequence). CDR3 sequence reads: CASRRPGYGYTF. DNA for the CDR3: TGTGCCAGCAGACGCCCAGGGTATGGCTACACCTTC.

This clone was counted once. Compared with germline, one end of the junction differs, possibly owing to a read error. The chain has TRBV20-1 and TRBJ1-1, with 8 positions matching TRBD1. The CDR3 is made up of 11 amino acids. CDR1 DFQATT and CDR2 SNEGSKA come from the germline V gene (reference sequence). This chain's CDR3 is CSAQLTGAEGW. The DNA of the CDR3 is TGCAGTGCTCAGCTGACAGGGGCTGAGGGTTGG.

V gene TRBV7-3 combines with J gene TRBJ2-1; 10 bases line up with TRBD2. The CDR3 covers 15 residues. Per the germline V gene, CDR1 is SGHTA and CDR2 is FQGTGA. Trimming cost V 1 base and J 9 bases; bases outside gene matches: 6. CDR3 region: CASSLKLAGQGEQFF. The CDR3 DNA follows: TGTGCCAGCAGCTTAAAACTAGCGGGGCAGGGTGAGCAGTTCTTC. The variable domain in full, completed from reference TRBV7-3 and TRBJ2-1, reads GAGVSQTPSNKVTEKGKYVELRCDPISGHTALYWYRQSLGQGPEFLIYFQGTGAADDSGLPNDRFFAVRPEGSVSTLKIQRTERGDSAVYLCASSLKLAGQGEQFFGPGTRLTVL.

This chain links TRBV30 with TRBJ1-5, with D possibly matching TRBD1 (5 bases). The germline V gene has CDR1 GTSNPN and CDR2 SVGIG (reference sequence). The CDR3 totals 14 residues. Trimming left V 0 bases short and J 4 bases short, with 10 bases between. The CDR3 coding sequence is TGTGCCTGGAGTGTACCAGGGCTAAATCAGCCCCAGCATTTT. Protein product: CAWSVPGLNQPQHF.

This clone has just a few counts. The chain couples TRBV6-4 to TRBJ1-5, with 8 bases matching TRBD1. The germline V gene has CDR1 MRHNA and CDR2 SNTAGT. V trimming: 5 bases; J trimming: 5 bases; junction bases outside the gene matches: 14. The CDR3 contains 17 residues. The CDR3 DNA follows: TGTGCCAGCAGTTCCCCTCTTTTGGACAGGGAGGATCAGCCCCAGCATTTT. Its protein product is CASSSPLLDREDQPQHF.

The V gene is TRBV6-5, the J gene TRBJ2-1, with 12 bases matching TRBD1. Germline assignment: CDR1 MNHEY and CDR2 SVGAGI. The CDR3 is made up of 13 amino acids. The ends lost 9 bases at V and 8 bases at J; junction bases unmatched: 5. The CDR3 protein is CASMGQGADEQFF. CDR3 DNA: TGTGCCAGTATGGGACAGGGGGCAGATGAGCAGTTCTTC.

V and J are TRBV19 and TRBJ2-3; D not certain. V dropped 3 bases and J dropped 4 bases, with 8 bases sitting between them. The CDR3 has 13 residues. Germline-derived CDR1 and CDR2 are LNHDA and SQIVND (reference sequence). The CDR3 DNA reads TGTGCCAGTAGTATCAATACGGCAGATACGCAGTATTTT. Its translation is CASSINTADTQYF.

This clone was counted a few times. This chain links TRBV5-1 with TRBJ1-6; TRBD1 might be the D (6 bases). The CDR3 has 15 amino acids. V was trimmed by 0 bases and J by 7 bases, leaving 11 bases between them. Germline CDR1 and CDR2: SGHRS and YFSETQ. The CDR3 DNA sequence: TGCGCCAGCAGCTTGGGACAGCAGGGGAATTCACCCCTCCACTTT. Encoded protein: CASSLGQQGNSPLHF.

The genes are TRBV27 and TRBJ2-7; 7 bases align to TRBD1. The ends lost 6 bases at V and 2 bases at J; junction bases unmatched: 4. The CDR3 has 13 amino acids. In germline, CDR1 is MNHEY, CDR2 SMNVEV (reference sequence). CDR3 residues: CASRGDSPYEQYF. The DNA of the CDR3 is TGTGCCAGCAGGGGGGACAGCCCCTACGAGCAGTACTTC.

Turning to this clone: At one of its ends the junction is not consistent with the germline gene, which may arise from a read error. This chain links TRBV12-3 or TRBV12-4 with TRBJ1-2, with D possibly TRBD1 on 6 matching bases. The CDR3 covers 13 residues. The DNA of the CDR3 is TGTGCCAGCAGTTTAGTCTCGGACAGCTCTCCCGGCTTC. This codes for CASSLVSDSSPGF.

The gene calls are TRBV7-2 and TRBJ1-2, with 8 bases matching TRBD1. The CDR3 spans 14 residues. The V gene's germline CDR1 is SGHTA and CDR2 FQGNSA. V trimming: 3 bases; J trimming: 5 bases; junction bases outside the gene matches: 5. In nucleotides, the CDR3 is TGTGCCAGCAGCTTCAGGGGGCTCTCTTATGGCTACACCTTC. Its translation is CASSFRGLSYGYTF.

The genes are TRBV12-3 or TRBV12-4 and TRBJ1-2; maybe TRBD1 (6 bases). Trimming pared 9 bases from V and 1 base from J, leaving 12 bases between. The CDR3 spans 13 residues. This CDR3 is CASGQQSNYGYTF. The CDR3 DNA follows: TGTGCCAGTGGACAGCAGAGTAACTATGGCTACACCTTC.

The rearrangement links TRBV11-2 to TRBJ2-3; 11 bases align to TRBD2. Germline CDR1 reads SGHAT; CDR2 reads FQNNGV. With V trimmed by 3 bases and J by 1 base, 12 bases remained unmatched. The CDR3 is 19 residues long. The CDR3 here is CASSFLIAGGPAGTDTQYF. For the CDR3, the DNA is TGTGCCAGCAGCTTCCTGATAGCGGGGGGGCCGGCGGGCACAGATACGCAGTATTTT.

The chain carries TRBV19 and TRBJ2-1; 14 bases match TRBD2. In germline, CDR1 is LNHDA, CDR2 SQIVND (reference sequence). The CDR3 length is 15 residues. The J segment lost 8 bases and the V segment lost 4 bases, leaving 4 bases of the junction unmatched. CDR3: CASSKTSGGAYEQFF. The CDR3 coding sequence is TGTGCCAGTAGTAAGACTAGCGGGGGGGCATATGAGCAGTTCTTC.

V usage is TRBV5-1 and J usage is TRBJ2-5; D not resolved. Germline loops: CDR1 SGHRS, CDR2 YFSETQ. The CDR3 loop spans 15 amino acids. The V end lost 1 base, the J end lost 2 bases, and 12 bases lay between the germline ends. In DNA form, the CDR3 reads TGCGCCAGCAGCTTGTCTATCTACGATCAAGAGACCCAGTACTTC. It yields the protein CASSLSIYDQETQYF.

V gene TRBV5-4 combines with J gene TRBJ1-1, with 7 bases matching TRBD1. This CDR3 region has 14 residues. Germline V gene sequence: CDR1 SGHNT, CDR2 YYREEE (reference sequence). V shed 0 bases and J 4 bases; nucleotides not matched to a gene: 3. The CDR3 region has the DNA TGTGCCAGCAGCTTGGCAGGGGGAAGCACTGAAGCTTTCTTT. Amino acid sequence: CASSLAGGSTEAFF. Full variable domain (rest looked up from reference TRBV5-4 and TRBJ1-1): ETGVTQSPTHLIKTRGQQVTLRCSSQSGHNTVSWYQQALGQGPQFIFQYYREEENGRGNFPPRFSGLQFPNYSSELNVNALELDDSALYLCASSLAGGSTEAFFGQGTRLTVV.

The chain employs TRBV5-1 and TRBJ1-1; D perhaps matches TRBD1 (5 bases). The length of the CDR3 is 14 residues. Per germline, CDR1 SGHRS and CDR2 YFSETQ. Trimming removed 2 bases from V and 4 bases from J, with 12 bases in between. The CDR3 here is CASSFPGRGTEAFF. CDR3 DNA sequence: TGCGCCAGCAGCTTTCCAGGGAGGGGCACTGAAGCTTTCTTT.

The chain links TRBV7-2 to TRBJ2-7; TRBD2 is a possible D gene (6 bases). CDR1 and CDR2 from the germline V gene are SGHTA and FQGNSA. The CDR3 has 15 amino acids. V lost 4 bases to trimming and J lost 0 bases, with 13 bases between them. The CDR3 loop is CASSSQGGPSYEQYF. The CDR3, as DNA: TGTGCCAGCAGCTCGCAGGGAGGTCCCTCCTACGAGCAGTACTTC.

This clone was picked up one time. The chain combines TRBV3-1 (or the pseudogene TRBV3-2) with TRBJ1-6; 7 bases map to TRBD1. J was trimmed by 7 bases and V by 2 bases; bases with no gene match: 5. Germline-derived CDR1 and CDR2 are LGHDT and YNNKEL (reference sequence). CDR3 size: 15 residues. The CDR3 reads CASSQLLTGNSPLHF. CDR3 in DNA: TGTGCCAGCAGCCAACTTCTGACAGGGAATTCACCCCTCCACTTT.

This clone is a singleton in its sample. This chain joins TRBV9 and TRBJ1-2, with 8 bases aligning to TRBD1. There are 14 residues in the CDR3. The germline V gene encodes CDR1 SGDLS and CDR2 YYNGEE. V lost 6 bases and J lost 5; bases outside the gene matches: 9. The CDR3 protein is CASTPTGEDYGYTF. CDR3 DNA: TGTGCCAGCACCCCGACAGGGGAAGATTATGGCTACACCTTC.

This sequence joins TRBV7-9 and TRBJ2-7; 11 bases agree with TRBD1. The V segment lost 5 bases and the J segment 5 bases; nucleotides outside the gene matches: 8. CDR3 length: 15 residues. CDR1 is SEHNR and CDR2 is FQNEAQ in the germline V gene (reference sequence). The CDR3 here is CASSPKGQGDHEQYF. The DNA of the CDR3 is TGTGCCAGCAGCCCCAAGGGACAGGGGGACCACGAGCAGTACTTC.

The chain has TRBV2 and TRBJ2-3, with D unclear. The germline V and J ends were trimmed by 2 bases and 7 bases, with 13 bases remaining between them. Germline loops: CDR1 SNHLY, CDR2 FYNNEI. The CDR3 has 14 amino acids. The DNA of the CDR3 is TGTGCCAGCAGTGAACCACTCAGGTCAAATACGCAGTATTTT. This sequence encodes CASSEPLRSNTQYF.